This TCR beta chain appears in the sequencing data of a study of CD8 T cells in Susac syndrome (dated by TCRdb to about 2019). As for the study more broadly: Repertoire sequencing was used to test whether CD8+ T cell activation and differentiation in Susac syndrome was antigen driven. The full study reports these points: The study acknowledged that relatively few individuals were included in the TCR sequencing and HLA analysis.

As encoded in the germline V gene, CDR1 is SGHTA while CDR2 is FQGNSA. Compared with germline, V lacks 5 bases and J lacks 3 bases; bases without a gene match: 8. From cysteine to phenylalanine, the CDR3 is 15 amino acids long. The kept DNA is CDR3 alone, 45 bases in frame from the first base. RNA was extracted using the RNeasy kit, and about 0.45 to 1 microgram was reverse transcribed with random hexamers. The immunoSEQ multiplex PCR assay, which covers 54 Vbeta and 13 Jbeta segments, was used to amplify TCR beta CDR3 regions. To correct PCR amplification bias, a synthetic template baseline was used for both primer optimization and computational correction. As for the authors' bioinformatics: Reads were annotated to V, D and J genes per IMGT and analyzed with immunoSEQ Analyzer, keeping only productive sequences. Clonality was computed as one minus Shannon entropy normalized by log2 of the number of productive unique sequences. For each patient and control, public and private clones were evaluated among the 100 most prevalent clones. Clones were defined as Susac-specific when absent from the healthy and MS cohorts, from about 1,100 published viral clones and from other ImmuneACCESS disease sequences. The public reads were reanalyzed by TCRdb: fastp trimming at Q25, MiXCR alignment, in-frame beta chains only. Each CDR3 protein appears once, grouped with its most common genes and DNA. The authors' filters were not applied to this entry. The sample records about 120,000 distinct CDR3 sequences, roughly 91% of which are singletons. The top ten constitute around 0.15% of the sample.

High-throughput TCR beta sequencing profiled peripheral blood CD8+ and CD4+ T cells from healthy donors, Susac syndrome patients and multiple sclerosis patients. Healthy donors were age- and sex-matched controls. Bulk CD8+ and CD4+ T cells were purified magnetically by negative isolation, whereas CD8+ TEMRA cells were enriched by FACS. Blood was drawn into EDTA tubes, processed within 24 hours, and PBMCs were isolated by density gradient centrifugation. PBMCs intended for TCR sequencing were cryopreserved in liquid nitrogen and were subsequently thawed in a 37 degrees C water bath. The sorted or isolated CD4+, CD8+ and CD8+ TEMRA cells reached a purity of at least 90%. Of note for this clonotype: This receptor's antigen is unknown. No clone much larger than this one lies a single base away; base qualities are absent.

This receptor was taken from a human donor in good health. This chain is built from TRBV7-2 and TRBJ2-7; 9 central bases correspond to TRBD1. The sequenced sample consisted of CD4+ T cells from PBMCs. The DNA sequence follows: TGTGCCAGCAGCGAGGGACAGGGCTTCTTCTACGAGCAGTACTTC. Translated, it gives CASSEGQGFFYEQYF. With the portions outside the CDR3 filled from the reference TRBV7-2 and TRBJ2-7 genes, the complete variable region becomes GAGVSQSPSNKVTEKGKDVELRCDPISGHTALYWYRQSLGQGLEFLIYFQGNSAPDKSGLPSDRFSAERTGGSVSTLTIQRTQQEDSAVYLCASSEGQGFFYEQYFGPGTRLTVT.